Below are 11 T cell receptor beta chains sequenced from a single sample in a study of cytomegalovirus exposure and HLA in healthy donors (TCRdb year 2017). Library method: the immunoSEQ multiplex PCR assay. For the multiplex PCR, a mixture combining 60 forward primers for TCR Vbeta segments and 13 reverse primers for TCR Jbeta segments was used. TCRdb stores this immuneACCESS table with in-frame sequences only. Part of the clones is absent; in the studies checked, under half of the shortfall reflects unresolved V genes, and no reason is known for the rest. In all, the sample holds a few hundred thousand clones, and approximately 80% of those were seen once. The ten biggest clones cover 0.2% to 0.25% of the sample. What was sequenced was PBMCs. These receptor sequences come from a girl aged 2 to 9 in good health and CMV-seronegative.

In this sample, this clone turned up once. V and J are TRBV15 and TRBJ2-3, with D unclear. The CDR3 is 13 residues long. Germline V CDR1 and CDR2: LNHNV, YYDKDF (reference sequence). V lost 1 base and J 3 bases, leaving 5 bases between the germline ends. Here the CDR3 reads CATSRAPTDTQYF. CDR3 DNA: TGTGCCACCAGCAGAGCCCCAACAGATACGCAGTATTTT.

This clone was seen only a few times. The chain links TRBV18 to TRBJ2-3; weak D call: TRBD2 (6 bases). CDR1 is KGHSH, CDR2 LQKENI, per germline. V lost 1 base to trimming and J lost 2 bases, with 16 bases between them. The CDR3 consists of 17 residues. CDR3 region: CASSPLTGGVFTDTQYF. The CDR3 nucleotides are TGTGCCAGCTCACCACTTACCGGCGGGGTATTCACAGATACGCAGTATTTT.

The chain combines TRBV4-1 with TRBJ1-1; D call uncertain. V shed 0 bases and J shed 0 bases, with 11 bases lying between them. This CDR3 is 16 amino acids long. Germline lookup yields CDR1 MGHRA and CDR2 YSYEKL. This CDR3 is CASSQDRKAVNTEAFF. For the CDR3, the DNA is TGCGCCAGCAGCCAAGATCGTAAGGCGGTGAACACTGAAGCTTTCTTT.

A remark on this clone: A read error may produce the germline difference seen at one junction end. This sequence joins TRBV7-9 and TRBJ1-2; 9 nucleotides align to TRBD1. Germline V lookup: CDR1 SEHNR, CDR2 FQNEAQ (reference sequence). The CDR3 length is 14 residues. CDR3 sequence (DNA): TGTGCCAGCGGCTTAGGGGGACAGGGCTATGGCTACACCTTC. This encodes CASGLGGQGYGYTF.

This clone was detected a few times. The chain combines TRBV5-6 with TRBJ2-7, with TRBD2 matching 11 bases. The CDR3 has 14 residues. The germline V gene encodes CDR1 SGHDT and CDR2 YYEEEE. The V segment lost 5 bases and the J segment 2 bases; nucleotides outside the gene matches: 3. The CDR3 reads CASRIAGGPYEQYF. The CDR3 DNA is TGTGCCAGCAGAATAGCGGGAGGGCCCTACGAGCAGTACTTC.

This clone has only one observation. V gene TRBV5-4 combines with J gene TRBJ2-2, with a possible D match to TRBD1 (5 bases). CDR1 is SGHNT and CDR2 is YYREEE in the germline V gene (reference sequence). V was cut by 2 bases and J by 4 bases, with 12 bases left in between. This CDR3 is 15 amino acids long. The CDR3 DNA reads TGTGCCAGCAGCTTTATAGGGGAAGGCACCGGGGAGCTGTTTTTT. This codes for CASSFIGEGTGELFF.

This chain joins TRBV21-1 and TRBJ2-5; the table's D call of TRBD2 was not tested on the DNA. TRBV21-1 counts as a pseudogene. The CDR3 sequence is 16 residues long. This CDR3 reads CASSKGLAGECETQYF. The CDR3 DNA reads TGTGCCAGCAGCAAGGGACTAGCGGGAGAGTGTGAGACCCAGTACTTC.

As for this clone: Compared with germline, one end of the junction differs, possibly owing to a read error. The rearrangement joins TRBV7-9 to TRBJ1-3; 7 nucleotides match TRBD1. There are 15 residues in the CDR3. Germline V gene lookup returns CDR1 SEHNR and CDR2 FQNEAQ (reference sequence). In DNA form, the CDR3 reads TGTTCCAGCAGCTCCACTGACAGGGTTGGAAACACCATATATTTT. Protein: CSSSSTDRVGNTIYF.

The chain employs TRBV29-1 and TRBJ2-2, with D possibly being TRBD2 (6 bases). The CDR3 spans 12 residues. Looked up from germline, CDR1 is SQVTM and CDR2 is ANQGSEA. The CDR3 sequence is CTGEANTGELFF. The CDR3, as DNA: TGCACCGGGGAGGCGAACACCGGGGAGCTGTTTTTT.

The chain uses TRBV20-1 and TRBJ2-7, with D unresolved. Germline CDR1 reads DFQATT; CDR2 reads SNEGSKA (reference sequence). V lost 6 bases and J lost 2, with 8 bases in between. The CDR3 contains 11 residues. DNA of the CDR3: TGCAGTGCGGGCTTGGCCTACGAGCAGTACTTC. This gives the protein CSAGLAYEQYF.

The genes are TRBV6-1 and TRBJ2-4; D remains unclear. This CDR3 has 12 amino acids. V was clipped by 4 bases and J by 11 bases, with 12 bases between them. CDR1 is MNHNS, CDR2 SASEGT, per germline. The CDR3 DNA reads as TGTGCCAGCAGTGCTGCTAGTTGGGTTCAGTACTTC. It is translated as CASSAASWVQYF.